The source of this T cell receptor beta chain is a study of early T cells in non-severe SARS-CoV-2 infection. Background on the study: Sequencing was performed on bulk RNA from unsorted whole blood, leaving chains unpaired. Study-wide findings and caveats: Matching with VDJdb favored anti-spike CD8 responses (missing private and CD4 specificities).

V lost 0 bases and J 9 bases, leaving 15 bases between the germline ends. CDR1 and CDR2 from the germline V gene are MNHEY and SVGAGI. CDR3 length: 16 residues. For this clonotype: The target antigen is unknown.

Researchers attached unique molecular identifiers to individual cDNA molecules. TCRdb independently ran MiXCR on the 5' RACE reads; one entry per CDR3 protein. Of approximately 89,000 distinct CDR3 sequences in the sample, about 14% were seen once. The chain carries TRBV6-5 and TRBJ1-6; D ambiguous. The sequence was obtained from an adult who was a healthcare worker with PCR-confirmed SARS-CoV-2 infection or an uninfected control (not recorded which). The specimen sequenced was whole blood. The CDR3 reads CASSYSNTGFSSPLHF. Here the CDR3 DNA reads TGTGCCAGCAGTTACTCGAATACGGGTTTTAGTTCACCCCTCCACTTT.